The 2 T cell receptor beta chains presented below share a single source sample, sequenced in a study of T cell repertoires in cytomegalovirus infection. Antigens for these TCRs are unknown. TCRdb ran MiXCR on the reads and lists one entry per CDR3 protein. The table has roughly 570,000 distinct CDR3 sequences, under 45% seen once; the top ten hold about half. The sample here was cultured PBMCs, taken from culture after CMV antigen stimulation. Source of these receptors: a human donor in good health (CMV status not recorded). Some clones in this sample may be carry-over from other donors' samples.

Only a few counts were recorded for this clonotype. This chain uses TRBV11-2 with TRBJ2-1; 14 nucleotides agree with TRBD2. The CDR3 runs to 16 residues. Germline V gene data show CDR1 as SGHAT and CDR2 as FQNNGV. The V segment lost 4 bases and the J segment 7 bases; nucleotides outside the gene matches: 6. The CDR3 nucleotides are TGTGCCAGCAGCTACCCAGGGACTAGCGGGAGAAATGAGCAGTTCTTC. Translating it yields CASSYPGTSGRNEQFF.

V usage is TRBV20-1 and J usage is TRBJ2-3; 9 nucleotides match TRBD2. The CDR3 is made up of 14 amino acids. CDR1 and CDR2 from the germline V gene are DFQATT and SNEGSKA (reference sequence). With V trimmed by 3 bases and J by 3 bases, 4 bases remained unmatched. The CDR3 protein is CSASLLAGTDTQYF. The CDR3 DNA reads TGCAGTGCTAGTCTGCTAGCGGGGACAGATACGCAGTATTTT.